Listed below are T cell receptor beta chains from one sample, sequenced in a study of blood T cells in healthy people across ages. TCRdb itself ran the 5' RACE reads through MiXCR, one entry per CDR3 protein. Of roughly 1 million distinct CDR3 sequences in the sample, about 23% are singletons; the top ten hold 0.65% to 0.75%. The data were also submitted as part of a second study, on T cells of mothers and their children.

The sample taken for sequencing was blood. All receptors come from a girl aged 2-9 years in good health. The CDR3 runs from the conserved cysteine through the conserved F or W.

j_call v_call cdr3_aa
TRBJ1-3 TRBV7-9 CASSHLENTIYF
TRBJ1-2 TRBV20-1 CSARDRRGYTF
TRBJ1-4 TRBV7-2 CSSSLTGPTNEKLFF
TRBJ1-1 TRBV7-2 CASSLTGTLNTEAFF
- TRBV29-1 CSVGALLTHNEQFF
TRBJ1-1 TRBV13 CASSPSNTEAFF
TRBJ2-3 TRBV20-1 CSVAPTRLAEVDTQYF
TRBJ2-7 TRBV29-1 CSVGPEDREYEQYF
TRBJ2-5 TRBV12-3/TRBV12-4 CASSFWDQETQYF
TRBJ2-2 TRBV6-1 CASRENTGELFF
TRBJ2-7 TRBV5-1 CASSPVEGDLGYEQYF
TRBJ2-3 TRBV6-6 CASSPSARTDTQYF
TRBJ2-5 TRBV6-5 CASSSPYGAQETQYF
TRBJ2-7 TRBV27 CASSFPGPGYEQYF
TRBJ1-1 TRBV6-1 CASIQIQSNTEAFF
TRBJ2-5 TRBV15 CATGAGITQETQYF
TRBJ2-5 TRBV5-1 CASSLVMEETQYF
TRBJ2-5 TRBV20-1 CSAAGLAETQYF
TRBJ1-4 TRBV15 CATSRQTVTGEKLFF
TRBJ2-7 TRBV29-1 CSVKTGRSYEQYF
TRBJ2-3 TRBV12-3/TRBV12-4 CASSALAGVIDTQYF
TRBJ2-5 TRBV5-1 CASSLAQGAFRETQYF
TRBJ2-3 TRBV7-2 CASSSSVPGGLTDTQYF